This T cell receptor beta chain was identified during a study of shared clonotypes between healthy human individuals. General study findings and limits: Measured sharing among donors was expected to vary with sequencing depth.

About this clone itself: What it binds is not known.

CDR1 SNHLY and CDR2 FYNNEI come from the germline V gene. V lost 4 bases to trimming and J lost 3 bases, with 22 bases between them. The CDR3 is 17 residues long. Clones were sequenced by immunoSEQ multiplex PCR, and TCRdb holds only the in-frame ones, with some missing. This table holds more than 1 million clones, 70% to 80% found once. This clonotype was sampled from a young man in good health. Some clones in this sample may be carry-over from other donors' samples. The chain is built from TRBV2 and TRBJ2-7; D remains ambiguous. Input material: memory CD4+ T cells from PBMCs. As to subset: CD45RA-negative fraction. The CDR3: CASSGLARHSEHYEQYF. The DNA of the CDR3 is TGTGCCAGCAGTGGACTGGCTAGGCACTCTGAGCACTACGAGCAGTACTTC.